Only a few counts were recorded for the clone carrying this T cell receptor (beta chain). An end of the junction differs from the germline gene, which may be a read error. Isolated PBMCs totaled at least 6 million in each sample. This CDR3 region has 16 residues. The germline V gene has CDR1 LNHDA and CDR2 SQIVND (reference sequence). These data originate in a study of blood T cells in healthy people across ages. A sample-barcoded 5' primer and a J-beta primer mix were used in a second PCR of about 7 to 12 cycles. MiXCR, applied by TCRdb to the 5' RACE reads, yields one record per CDR3 protein. The sample has 790,000 or so distinct CDR3 sequences, approximately 53% seen once; the top ten hold around 25%.

The sequence was collected from a man aged 35 to 55 in good health. The sequenced sample was blood. J is TRBJ2-3 and V is TRBV19; TRBD2 matches 14 bases. The CDR3 DNA reads as TGTGCCGGTAGCTTCCAGACTAGCGGGAGGGCAGATACGCAGTATTTT. It codes for CAGSFQTSGRADTQYF.